Below, 22 T cell receptor beta chains from the same sample are listed, as sequenced in a study of identical twins. TCRdb independently ran MiXCR on the 5' RACE reads; one entry per CDR3 protein. The sample contains hundreds of thousands of distinct CDR3 sequences, 7% to 7.5% of which appear only once. The data were also submitted as part of a second study, on yellow fever vaccine responses in identical twins.

What was sequenced was PBMCs. The receptors stem from a woman between 18 and 29 years old in good health.

The genes are TRBV4-1 and TRBJ2-7; D is ambiguous. Germline V gene data show CDR1 as MGHRA and CDR2 as YSYEKL. The CDR3 totals 14 residues. The V end was cut by 1 base, the J end by 4 bases, with 11 bases between. The CDR3 DNA reads TGCGCCAGCAGCCAAGCCGGCAGCGTTTACGAGCAGTACTTC. Protein: CASSQAGSVYEQYF.

The chain links TRBV20-1 to TRBJ2-1; unclear D gene. The length of the CDR3 is 11 residues. V lost 3 bases, J lost 9 bases, and 9 bases lay in between. Germline values: CDR1 DFQATT, CDR2 SNEGSKA (reference sequence). Written as DNA, the CDR3 is TGCAGTGCTAGCGGGTATGGTGAGCAGTTCTTC. As protein: CSASGYGEQFF.

V and J are TRBV11-2 and TRBJ2-7; D might be TRBD2 (5 bases). The V end lost 5 bases, the J end lost 6 bases, and 11 bases lay between the germline ends. CDR1 and CDR2 (germline): SGHAT, FQNNGV. CDR3 length: 12 amino acids. DNA for the CDR3: TGTGCCAGCAGCCCTTTCCGGGGCGAGCAGTACGTC. It encodes CASSPFRGEQYV.

For the CDR3, the DNA is TGTGCCAGCTCACCAGCAGAGCTCTCGGGAGAGCAGTACTTC. This sequence encodes CASSPAELSGEQYF. The gene calls are TRBV18 and TRBJ2-7; maybe TRBD2 (5 bases). The CDR3 has 14 residues. The V end was cut by 2 bases, the J end by 7 bases, with 15 bases between. Germline V CDR1 and CDR2: KGHSH, LQKENI.

This chain links TRBV28 with TRBJ2-5, with unresolved D. Trimming took off 1 base at V and 2 bases at J, with 11 bases between the two ends. Germline V gives CDR1 MDHEN, CDR2 SYDVKM. The CDR3 loop spans 15 amino acids. This CDR3 is CASSLLDRVQETQYF. The CDR3 DNA follows: TGTGCCAGCAGTTTATTGGATCGGGTACAAGAGACCCAGTACTTC.

This clonotype came up a few times. The CDR3 spells CASSFTPETGELFF. CDR3 bases: TGTGCCAGCAGCTTCACCCCAGAGACCGGGGAGCTGTTTTTT. The V call is TRBV7-3, the J call TRBJ2-2; no clear D. The CDR3 covers 14 residues. Germline CDR1 reads SGHTA; CDR2 reads FQGTGA. Trimming took 3 bases from V and 5 from J, leaving 10 bases between them.

This clonotype was seen once. V usage is TRBV7-9 and J usage is TRBJ2-1; TRBD2 might be the D (6 bases). Germline CDR1 reads SEHNR; CDR2 reads FQNEAQ (reference sequence). V lost 5 bases and J lost 8, with 13 bases in between. This CDR3 spans 13 amino acids. The DNA of the CDR3 is TGTGCCAGCAGCCACCGGGGGAGGTATGAGCAGTTCTTC. It specifies CASSHRGRYEQFF.

This clonotype has a count of ten or more. The genes are TRBV7-9 and TRBJ2-1; TRBD2 aligns across 9 bases. Germline-derived CDR1 and CDR2 are SEHNR and FQNEAQ (reference sequence). The V and J ends lost 7 bases and 8 bases, in that order; junction bases with no gene match: 15. The CDR3 is 16 amino acids. In DNA form, the CDR3 reads TGTGCCAGCATCAAGTGGGTAGCGGGAGATAAGGATGAGCAGTTCTTC. Protein product: CASIKWVAGDKDEQFF.

This rearrangement joins TRBV4-1 to TRBJ1-1; 7 bases map to TRBD1. The V and J ends lost 2 bases and 1 base, in that order; junction bases with no gene match: 7. Germline CDR1 is MGHRA and CDR2 is YSYEKL. The CDR3 is 16 residues long. CDR3 residues: CASSQNEQGRNTEAFF. In DNA, the CDR3 is TGCGCCAGCAGCCAAAATGAACAGGGGCGGAACACTGAAGCTTTCTTT.

The gene calls are TRBV12-3 or TRBV12-4 and TRBJ2-2; TRBD2 aligns across 12 bases. J lost 6 bases, V lost 5 bases, and 4 bases had no gene match. CDR3 length: 15 amino acids. The DNA for the CDR3 is TGTGCCAGCAGTCCGACTAGCGGGAGTGCCGGGGAGCTGTTTTTT. It translates to CASSPTSGSAGELFF.

This clonotype was found a few times. The chain couples TRBV9 to TRBJ2-1, with D perhaps TRBD2 (5 bases). The CDR3 length is 16 residues. Germline CDR1 and CDR2: SGDLS and YYNGEE. V was pared by 3 bases and J by 0 bases, with 13 bases between. In nucleotides, the CDR3 is TGTGCCAGCAGCGGTAGAACTAGTATCTCCTACAATGAGCAGTTCTTC. The encoded protein is CASSGRTSISYNEQFF.

This chain connects TRBV28 to TRBJ1-5, with TRBD1 matching 7 bases. V lost 5 bases to trimming and J lost 2 bases; unmatched junction nucleotides: 15. Germline values: CDR1 MDHEN, CDR2 SYDVKM. This CDR3 contains 18 residues. Written as DNA, the CDR3 is TGTGCCAGCAGTGATCCACCCGGGACAGCATATGGCAATCAGCCCCAGCATTTT. Residues: CASSDPPGTAYGNQPQHF.

This clonotype was detected many times. The CDR3 spells CASSFGVNHGYTF. CDR3 DNA sequence: TGTGCCAGCAGTTTCGGGGTCAACCATGGCTACACCTTC. V is TRBV27 and J is TRBJ1-2, with D uncertain. The germline V and J ends were trimmed by 3 bases and 6 bases, with 11 bases remaining between them. There are 13 residues in the CDR3. The germline V gene has CDR1 MNHEY and CDR2 SMNVEV (reference sequence).

This clonotype was detected ten times or more. The chain links TRBV3-1 to TRBJ2-3; 7 nucleotides match TRBD2. Germline trimming cut 4 bases from V and 0 bases from J; bases unmatched to any gene: 4. Germline V gene data show CDR1 as LGHDT and CDR2 as YNNKEL (reference sequence). The CDR3 consists of 15 residues. For the CDR3, the DNA is TGTGCCAGCAGCCCCAGCGGGATAAGCACAGATACGCAGTATTTT. Amino acid sequence: CASSPSGISTDTQYF.

This clonotype was recorded a few times. V and J are TRBV29-1 and TRBJ1-2, with TRBD1 as a possible D gene (6 bases). Germline CDR1 reads SQVTM; CDR2 reads ANQGSEA. Trimming took 6 bases from V and 6 from J, leaving 8 bases between them. The CDR3 covers 10 residues. The CDR3 protein is CSVGGDGYTF. The CDR3 coding sequence is TGCAGCGTGGGGGGCGATGGCTACACCTTC.

This rearrangement joins TRBV7-9 to TRBJ2-4; TRBD1 is a possible D gene (6 bases). The ends were cut back, 4 bases at V and 3 bases at J, with 16 bases in the middle. This CDR3 has 16 amino acids. The germline CDR1 and CDR2 sequences are SEHNR and FQNEAQ (reference sequence). The CDR3 is CASSWTDPLGKNIQYF. For the CDR3, the DNA is TGTGCCAGCAGCTGGACAGACCCTTTAGGCAAAAACATTCAGTACTTC.

The V call is TRBV18, the J call TRBJ1-4, with 7 bases that match TRBD1. The CDR3 runs to 14 residues. V gave up 1 base and J gave up 5 bases; unmatched junction bases: 1. The V gene's germline CDR1 is KGHSH and CDR2 LQKENI. CDR3 loop: CASSPQGQNEKLFF. CDR3 DNA: TGTGCCAGCTCACCACAGGGACAGAATGAAAAACTGTTTTTT.

The table lists this clonotype with many counts. The gene calls are TRBV20-1 and TRBJ2-7; 9 nucleotides match TRBD1. Germline CDR1 is DFQATT and CDR2 is SNEGSKA (reference sequence). The CDR3 has 13 residues. The V segment lost 5 bases and the J segment 5 bases; nucleotides outside the gene matches: 7. CDR3 in DNA: TGCAGTGCTTACGGGACAGGGTTCGACGAGCAGTACTTC. Amino acids: CSAYGTGFDEQYF.

This clonotype has just a few counts. The chain recombines TRBV12-5 with TRBJ1-1, with a tentative D call TRBD1 (5 bases). The V and J ends lost 0 bases and 6 bases respectively, with 17 bases between them. The CDR3 is 16 residues long. The germline gives CDR1 LGHNT, CDR2 FRNRAP. This CDR3 is CASGLVRGAGIAEAFF. For the CDR3, the DNA is TGTGCTAGTGGTTTGGTAAGGGGTGCGGGTATCGCTGAAGCTTTCTTT.

This chain links TRBV6-5 with TRBJ1-3, with D possibly matching TRBD1 (5 bases). The CDR3 runs 15 residues. Germline assignment: CDR1 MNHEY and CDR2 SVGAGI. Trimming took off 4 bases at V and 0 bases at J, with 10 bases between the two ends. The DNA of the CDR3 is TGTGCCAGCAGTTCCACTGACAGCTCTGGAAACACCATATATTTT. The encoded protein is CASSSTDSSGNTIYF.

This clonotype was observed at least ten times. The gene calls are TRBV28 and TRBJ1-1; D perhaps matches TRBD1 (5 bases). The CDR3 is made up of 16 amino acids. The germline V gene has CDR1 MDHEN and CDR2 SYDVKM. Trimming removed 4 bases at V and 0 bases at J, with 15 bases between. The CDR3 here is CASSSGVLPLNTEAFF. DNA for the CDR3: TGTGCCAGCAGTTCGGGGGTTCTCCCCTTGAACACTGAAGCTTTCTTT.

This clonotype was counted a few times. V gene TRBV7-9 combines with J gene TRBJ2-7; tentatively, D is TRBD1 (5 bases). CDR3 length: 15 residues. Trimming took off 1 base at V and 6 bases at J, with 16 bases between the two ends. CDR1 is SEHNR and CDR2 is FQNEAQ in the germline V gene (reference sequence). The CDR3 coding sequence is TGTGCCAGCAGCTTAGGACAGCGACGGCTAAGCGAGCAGTACTTC. Encoded protein: CASSLGQRRLSEQYF.